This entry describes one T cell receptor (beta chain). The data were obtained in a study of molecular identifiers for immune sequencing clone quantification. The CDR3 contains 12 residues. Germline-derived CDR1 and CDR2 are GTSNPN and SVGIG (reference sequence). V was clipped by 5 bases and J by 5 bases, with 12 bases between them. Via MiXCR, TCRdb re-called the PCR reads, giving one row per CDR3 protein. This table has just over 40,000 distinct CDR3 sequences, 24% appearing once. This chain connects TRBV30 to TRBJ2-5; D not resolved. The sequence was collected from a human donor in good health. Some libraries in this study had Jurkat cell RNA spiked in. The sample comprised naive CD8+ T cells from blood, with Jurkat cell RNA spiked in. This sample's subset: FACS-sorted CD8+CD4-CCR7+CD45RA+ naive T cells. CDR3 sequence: CAWSTQPETQYF. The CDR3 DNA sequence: TGTGCCTGGTCTACCCAGCCGGAGACCCAGTACTTC.